This T cell receptor (beta chain) appears in the sequencing data of a study of T cell responses to AZD1222 COVID-19 vaccine. Notes on the study in general: Donors were largely white British and mainly female; clonal diversity was possibly underestimated.

Profiling relied on immunoSEQ multiplex PCR, and the TCRdb table lists in-frame clones only, not all of them. Of roughly 77,000 clones listed, 90% to 95% are singletons. This clone was observed a few times. Its antigen is not known. The CDR3 spans 15 residues. J was trimmed by 6 bases and V by 3 bases; bases with no gene match: 9. Germline V gene data show CDR1 as SGHDN and CDR2 as FVKESK. Sequencing was performed on peripheral blood, taken on day 0 of AZD1222 vaccination. The sequence was obtained from an adult in good health. J is TRBJ2-3 and V is TRBV14; 7 bases are a match to TRBD1. The CDR3 nucleotides are TGTGCCAGCAGCCAGACAGGGTCTCCGGGGGATACGCAGTATTTT. It translates to CASSQTGSPGDTQYF.